These 18 T cell receptor beta chains came from one sample sequenced in a study of cytomegalovirus exposure and HLA in healthy donors. The PCR was carried out with 60 Vbeta primers and 13 Jbeta primers. Here immunoSEQ multiplex PCR was the method, and the copy in TCRdb shows in-frame clones only, minus some. The table has some 140,000 clones, around 82% seen once. The specimen was PBMCs. These receptor sequences come from a woman aged 40 to 50 in good health and CMV-seropositive.

The genes are TRBV6-1 and TRBJ2-2; 7 bases are a match to TRBD2. The V segment lost 4 bases and the J segment 1 base; nucleotides outside the gene matches: 3. This CDR3 spans 15 amino acids. Germline CDR1 is MNHNS and CDR2 is SASEGT. CDR3 residues: CASSVASGNTGELFF. CDR3 DNA sequence: TGTGCCAGCAGTGTGGCTAGCGGGAACACCGGGGAGCTGTTTTTT.

This clone was detected once. The chain couples TRBV19 to TRBJ2-7, with a weak D call TRBD2 (6 bases). Trimming stripped 1 base from V and 0 bases from J, with 10 bases between. Germline lookup yields CDR1 LNHDA and CDR2 SQIVND (reference sequence). The CDR3 runs 15 residues. The CDR3 DNA reads as TGTGCCAGTAGTATAGCCCTAGCGTACTCCTACGAGCAGTACTTC. Its translation: CASSIALAYSYEQYF. Using reference TRBV19 and TRBJ2-7 for the parts outside the CDR3, the full variable domain is DGGITQSPKYLFRKEGQNVTLSCEQNLNHDAMYWYRQDPGQGLRLIYYSQIVNDFQKGDIAEGYSVSREKKESFPLTVTSAQKNPTAFYLCASSIALAYSYEQYFGPGTRLTVT.

The chain joins TRBV18 to TRBJ2-1; TRBD2 is a possible D gene (5 bases). Germline loops: CDR1 KGHSH, CDR2 LQKENI. The CDR3 has 15 amino acids. V was pared by 2 bases and J by 2 bases, with 10 bases between. The CDR3 region is CASSPVRVTYNEQFF. The CDR3 region has the DNA TGTGCCAGCTCACCAGTGCGGGTGACCTACAATGAGCAGTTCTTC. The full variable domain, its missing parts supplied by reference TRBV18 and TRBJ2-1, is NAGVMQNPRHLVRRRGQEARLRCSPMKGHSHVYWYRQLPEEGLKFMVYLQKENIIDESGMPKERFSAEFPKEGPSILRIQQVVRGDSAAYFCASSPVRVTYNEQFFGPGTRLTVL.

The V and J genes are TRBV6-5 and TRBJ2-7; tentatively, D is TRBD2 (5 bases). The germline CDR1 and CDR2 sequences are MNHEY and SVGAGI. V was trimmed by 5 bases and J by 7 bases, leaving 21 bases between them. The CDR3 has 15 amino acids. The CDR3 here is CASSSHEGFVLEQYF. CDR3 in DNA: TGTGCCAGCAGTAGCCACGAGGGCTTCGTTCTGGAGCAGTACTTC.

The chain has TRBV2 and TRBJ1-4, with 10 bases matching TRBD1. V shed 9 bases and J 8 bases; nucleotides not matched to a gene: 9. The germline CDR1 and CDR2 sequences are SNHLY and FYNNEI. The CDR3 is 14 amino acids. The CDR3 spells CASLRDRGLEKLFF. CDR3 DNA sequence: TGTGCCAGTCTCCGGGACAGGGGTTTAGAAAAACTGTTTTTT.

This clone was observed a single time. The chain joins TRBV10-3 to TRBJ2-3, with TRBD2 matching 13 bases. J lost 5 bases, V lost 3 bases, and 5 bases had no gene match. Germline V gives CDR1 ENHRY, CDR2 SYGVKD. CDR3 length: 16 residues. The CDR3 here is CAISDDGLAGVDTQYF. CDR3 in DNA: TGTGCCATCAGTGATGACGGACTAGCGGGAGTAGATACGCAGTATTTT.

The gene calls are TRBV9 and TRBJ2-2; 14 bases match TRBD2. This CDR3 region has 18 residues. Germline loops: CDR1 SGDLS, CDR2 YYNGEE. Trimming removed 3 bases from V and 5 bases from J; junction bases left unmatched: 9. In DNA form, the CDR3 reads TGTGCCAGCAGCGCCGGGACTAGCGGGAGAATTCGGACCGGGGAGCTGTTTTTT. Its translation: CASSAGTSGRIRTGELFF. The full variable domain, its missing parts supplied by reference TRBV9 and TRBJ2-2, is DSGVTQTPKHLITATGQRVTLRCSPRSGDLSVYWYQQSLDQGLQFLIQYYNGEERAKGNILERFSAQQFPDLHSELNLSSLELGDSALYFCASSAGTSGRIRTGELFFGEGSRLTVL.

V is TRBV5-1 and J is TRBJ2-7, with 9 positions matching TRBD2. The CDR3 is made up of 14 amino acids. CDR1 is SGHRS and CDR2 is YFSETQ in the germline V gene. Trimming removed 0 bases from V and 5 bases from J; junction bases left unmatched: 3. The CDR3 sequence: CASSLGGRDNEQYF. DNA for the CDR3: TGCGCCAGCAGCTTGGGCGGGAGGGACAACGAGCAGTACTTC. Based on the CDR3 plus reference TRBV5-1 and TRBJ2-7, the full variable domain is KAGVTQTPRYLIKTRGQQVTLSCSPISGHRSVSWYQQTPGQGLQFLFEYFSETQRNKGNFPGRFSGRQFSNSRSEMNVSTLELGDSALYLCASSLGGRDNEQYFGPGTRLTVT.

V is TRBV7-2 and J is TRBJ2-2; maybe TRBD2 (5 bases). The CDR3 is 15 residues long. The germline V and J ends were trimmed by 5 bases and 5 bases, with 15 bases remaining between them. Germline lookup yields CDR1 SGHTA and CDR2 FQGNSA. The CDR3 region is CASSPRERGTGELFF. The CDR3 DNA follows: TGTGCCAGCAGCCCGAGGGAGAGAGGGACCGGGGAGCTGTTTTTT.

The CDR3 sequence is CSAPNGLVRGGNEQFF. CDR3 nucleotide sequence: TGCAGCGCTCCGAACGGACTAGTACGGGGTGGGAATGAGCAGTTCTTC. The rearrangement links TRBV29-1 to TRBJ2-1; 7 positions match TRBD2. The germline gives CDR1 SQVTM, CDR2 ANQGSEA. V shed 7 bases and J 7 bases; nucleotides not matched to a gene: 19. The CDR3 has 16 amino acids.

The chain employs TRBV5-1 and TRBJ2-5; a possible D gene is TRBD2 (6 bases). V lost 4 bases to trimming and J lost 0 bases, with 13 bases between them. There are 15 residues in the CDR3. Germline values: CDR1 SGHRS, CDR2 YFSETQ. DNA for the CDR3: TGCGCCAGCAGCCTGGGACTCCAGTACCAAGAGACCCAGTACTTC. It is translated as CASSLGLQYQETQYF.

The genes are TRBV9 and TRBJ1-1; tentative D call: TRBD1 (5 bases). Germline V gene data show CDR1 as SGDLS and CDR2 as YYNGEE. The V and J ends lost 3 bases and 4 bases respectively, with 10 bases between them. The CDR3 spans 13 residues. This CDR3 is CASSGTTGTEAFF. The CDR3 region has the DNA TGTGCCAGCAGCGGGACCACAGGCACTGAAGCTTTCTTT.

The V call is TRBV7-6, the J call TRBJ2-1, with D perhaps TRBD1 (5 bases). The CDR3 covers 15 residues. Between the trimmed V and J ends, which lost 1 base and 4 bases, there was a span of 11 bases. Germline loops: CDR1 SGHVS, CDR2 FNYEAQ. The CDR3 sequence: CASSLGRTPYNEQFF. CDR3 DNA: TGTGCCAGCAGCTTAGGTCGGACACCATACAATGAGCAGTTCTTC.

The J gene is TRBJ1-1, the V gene TRBV6-6, with 8 bases fitting TRBD1. This CDR3 is built from 14 residues. With 2 bases clipped from V and 4 bases from J, the junction kept 3 bases outside the gene matches. CDR1 is MNHNY, CDR2 SVGAGI, per germline (reference sequence). CDR3 loop: CASSYGQGSTEAFF. The DNA of the CDR3 is TGTGCCAGCAGTTACGGACAGGGTAGCACTGAAGCTTTCTTT.

The chain joins TRBV7-6 to TRBJ2-3, with 8 bases identical to TRBD1. The length of the CDR3 is 14 residues. The V segment lost 5 bases and the J segment 6 bases; nucleotides outside the gene matches: 7. Germline lookup yields CDR1 SGHVS and CDR2 FNYEAQ. Here the CDR3 reads CASSVGQGKDTQYF. Here the CDR3 DNA reads TGTGCCAGCAGCGTAGGACAGGGAAAGGATACGCAGTATTTT. Complete variable domain (other parts from reference TRBV7-6 and TRBJ2-3): GAGVSQSPRYKVTKRGQDVALRCDPISGHVSLYWYRQALGQGPEFLTYFNYEAQQDKSGLPNDRFSAERPEGSISTLTIQRTEQRDSAMYRCASSVGQGKDTQYFGPGTRLTVL.

This clone was detected only once. This chain connects TRBV7-6 to TRBJ2-1, with 10 positions matching TRBD2. The CDR3 covers 17 residues. J gave up 8 bases and V 1 base, and 11 bases lay outside the gene matches. Germline loops: CDR1 SGHVS, CDR2 FNYEAQ. In nucleotides, the CDR3 is TGTGCCAGCAGCTTAGGATTACTAGCGGGACCTGGGGATGAGCAGTTCTTC. This sequence encodes CASSLGLLAGPGDEQFF.

V gene TRBV7-9 combines with J gene TRBJ2-2, with D perhaps matching TRBD2 (6 bases). CDR1 is SEHNR and CDR2 is FQNEAQ in the germline V gene (reference sequence). V lost 0 bases, J lost 11 bases, and 10 bases lay in between. The CDR3 is made up of 13 amino acids. The CDR3 protein is CASSLASGLELFF. In nucleotides, the CDR3 is TGTGCCAGCAGCTTAGCGAGCGGGTTAGAGCTGTTTTTT.

CDR3 bases: TGTGCCAGTAGTATCCGGTCCGGGGAGCTGTTTTTT. This sequence encodes CASSIRSGELFF. V and J are TRBV19 and TRBJ2-2; D is undetermined. The germline V and J ends were trimmed by 3 bases and 6 bases, with 5 bases remaining between them. There are 12 residues in the CDR3. Germline lookup yields CDR1 LNHDA and CDR2 SQIVND (reference sequence).